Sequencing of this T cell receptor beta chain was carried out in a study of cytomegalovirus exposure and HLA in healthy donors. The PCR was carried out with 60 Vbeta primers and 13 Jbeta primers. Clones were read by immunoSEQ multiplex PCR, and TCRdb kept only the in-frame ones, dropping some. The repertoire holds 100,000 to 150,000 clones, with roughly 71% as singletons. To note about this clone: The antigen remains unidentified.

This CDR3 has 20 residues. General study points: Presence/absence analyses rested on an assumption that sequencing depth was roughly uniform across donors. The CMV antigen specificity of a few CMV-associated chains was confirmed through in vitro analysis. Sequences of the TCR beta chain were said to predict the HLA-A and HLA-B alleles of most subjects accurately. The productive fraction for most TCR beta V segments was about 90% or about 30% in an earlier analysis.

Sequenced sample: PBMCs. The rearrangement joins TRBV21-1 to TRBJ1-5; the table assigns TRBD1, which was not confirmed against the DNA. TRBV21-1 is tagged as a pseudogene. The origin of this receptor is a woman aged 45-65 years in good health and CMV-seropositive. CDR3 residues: CASSNEAGDRAEGGNQPQHF. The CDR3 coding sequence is TGTGCCAGCAGCAATGAGGCAGGGGACAGGGCCGAAGGGGGCAATCAGCCCCAGCATTTT.